A single TCR beta chain is shown here with its context. Antigen: not known. The data derive from a study of shared clonotypes between healthy human individuals. The overall study: Three plates were used per donor for CD4 naive, three for CD4 memory, two for CD8 naive and one for CD8 memory. Regarding the study as a whole: Researchers sampled blood only, noting tissue repertoires likely differ.

The CDR3 contains 19 residues. CDR1 and CDR2 from the germline V gene are KGHSH and LQKENI. V shed 6 bases and J 0 bases; nucleotides not matched to a gene: 16. Clones were sequenced by immunoSEQ multiplex PCR, and TCRdb holds only the in-frame ones, with some missing. In the table there are under 350,000 clones, about nine tenths of which are singletons. The source is a man aged 18-30 years in good health. The material sequenced was memory CD8+ T cells sorted from blood. Specified subset: CD45RO+ cells pooled with CCR7-negative TemRA cells. The chain uses TRBV18 and TRBJ2-7, with 11 positions matching TRBD2. CDR3 sequence: CASSTRDPSGGPISYEQYF. DNA of the CDR3: TGTGCCAGCTCCACCAGGGATCCTAGCGGGGGGCCCATCTCCTACGAGCAGTACTTC.